This T cell receptor (beta chain) was sequenced in a study of blood T cell repertoires in COVID-19. Study in general: Acute-phase and convalescent COVID-19 samples originated in the United States, Italy and Spain. PBMCs, B-cell-depleted T cells, or T cells provided the cDNA or gDNA that made up the material.

Authors' processing steps: Amplifying reference gene primers gave estimates of nucleated cell counts. The protocol was immunoSEQ multiplex PCR, while the TCRdb copy is restricted to in-frame clones and leaves out a portion. The V and J calls and the clone size are those of that table, but D and trimming were determined from the DNA. The repertoire has hundreds of thousands of clones, around four fifths of them found once; the top ten carry around 4.7%. Material: peripheral blood. This receptor was taken from a woman aged 70-85 years with acute or convalescent COVID-19.

The CDR3 nucleotides are TGTGCCAGCAGCCAAGGACTAGCGGGAGCCTACGAGCAGTACTTC. It is translated as CASSQGLAGAYEQYF. V gene TRBV11-2 combines with J gene TRBJ2-7; 13 bases align to TRBD2. V was clipped by 5 bases and J by 2 bases; unmatched bases: 3. There are 15 residues in the CDR3. CDR1 SGHAT and CDR2 FQNNGV come from the germline V gene.